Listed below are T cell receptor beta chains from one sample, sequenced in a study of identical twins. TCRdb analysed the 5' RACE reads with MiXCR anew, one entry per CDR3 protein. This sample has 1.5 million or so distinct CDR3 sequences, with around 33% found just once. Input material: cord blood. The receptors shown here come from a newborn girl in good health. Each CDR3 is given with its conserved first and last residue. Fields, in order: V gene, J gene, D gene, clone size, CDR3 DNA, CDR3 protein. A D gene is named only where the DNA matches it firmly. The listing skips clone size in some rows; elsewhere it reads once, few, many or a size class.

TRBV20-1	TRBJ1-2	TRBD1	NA	TGCAGTGCTACAACGGGACAGGGCTATGGCTACACCTTC	CSATTGQGYGYTF
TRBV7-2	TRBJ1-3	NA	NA	TGTGCCAGCAGCTCGGACGGGACCTCTGGAAACACCATATATTTT	CASSSDGTSGNTIYF
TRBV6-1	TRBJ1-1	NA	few	TGTGCCAGCAGTGAACCCAGGGTTGACACTGAAGCTTTCTTT	CASSEPRVDTEAFF
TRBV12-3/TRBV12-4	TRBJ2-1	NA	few	TGTGCCAGCAGCCCCGGGGCTTCAGCCTACCTAGCCTACAATGAGCAGTTCTTC	CASSPGASAYLAYNEQFF
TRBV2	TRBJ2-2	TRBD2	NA	TGTGCCAGCAGGGAGCGGGAGTTAAACACCGGGGAGCTGTTTTTT	CASRERELNTGELFF
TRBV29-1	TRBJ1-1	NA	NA	TGCAGCGGGGGAATGAACACTGAAGCTTTCTTT	CSGGMNTEAFF
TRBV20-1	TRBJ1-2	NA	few	TGCAGTGCTAGCCCCAGGGTGTATGGCTACACCTTC	CSASPRVYGYTF
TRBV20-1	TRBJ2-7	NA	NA	TGCAGTGCTAGTGCAGGAATCCCCGAGCAGTACTTC	CSASAGIPEQYF
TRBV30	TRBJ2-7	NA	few	TGTGCCTGGAGGTTTCAGAGGAGCGAGCAGTACTTC	CAWRFQRSEQYF
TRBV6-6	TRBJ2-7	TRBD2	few	TGTGCCAGCAGTTACGCGGCGGGAGTCCCCTACGAGCAGTACTTC	CASSYAAGVPYEQYF
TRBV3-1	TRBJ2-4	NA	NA	TGTGCCAGCAGCCAAGCGGGGGTAGCCAAAAACATTCAGTACTTC	CASSQAGVAKNIQYF
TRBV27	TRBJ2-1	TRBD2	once	TGTGCCAGCAGTTTCGGGAGGGCCGTGTTTGAGCGGTTCTTC	CASSFGRAVFERFF
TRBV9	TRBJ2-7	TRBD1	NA	TGTGCCAGCAGCGTGGGTGGGACAGGGCCCCCCTACGAGCAGTACTTC	CASSVGGTGPPYEQYF
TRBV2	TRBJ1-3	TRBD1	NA	TGTGCCAGCAGCCCTAGACAGGGCCGCTCTGGAAACACCATATATTTT	CASSPRQGRSGNTIYF
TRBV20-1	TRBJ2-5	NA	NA	TGCAGTGCTAGAAGTATCCGGGTTCAGGAGACCCAGTACTTC	CSARSIRVQETQYF
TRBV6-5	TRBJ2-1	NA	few	TGTGCCAGCAGTTTATCCGGGACTGGATCCTACAATGAGCAGTTCTTC	CASSLSGTGSYNEQFF
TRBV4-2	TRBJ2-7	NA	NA	TGTGCCAGCAGCCAGGTGGTATCGAGCTTCTACGAGCAGTACTTC	CASSQVVSSFYEQYF
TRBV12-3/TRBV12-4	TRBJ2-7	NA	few	TGTGCCAGCAGTTTTGTCGACGGGAGCGGTCTCTACGAGCAGTACTTC	CASSFVDGSGLYEQYF
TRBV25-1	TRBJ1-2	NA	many	TGTGCCAGCAGTGAATTTCAAGGGGGCTACACCTTC	CASSEFQGGYTF
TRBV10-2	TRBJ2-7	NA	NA	TGCGCCAGCAGTGCGCTAGCGAGCCACGAGCAGTACTTC	CASSALASHEQYF
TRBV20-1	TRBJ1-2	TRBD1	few	TGCAGTGCTAGAGAGGGATTCGACAGGGGCTATGGCTACACCTTC	CSAREGFDRGYGYTF
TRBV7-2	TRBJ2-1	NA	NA	TGTGCCAGCAGCTTAGGGGCAGCGGCCTACAATGAGCAGTTCTTC	CASSLGAAAYNEQFF
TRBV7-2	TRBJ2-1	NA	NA	TGTGCCAGCAGCTTAGCAAAGTATTGGGAGTTCTTC	CASSLAKYWEFF
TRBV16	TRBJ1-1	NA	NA	TGTGCCAGCAGCCCTGGTAGCGCTGAAGCTTTCTTT	CASSPGSAEAFF
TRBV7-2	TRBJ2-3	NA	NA	TGTGCCAGCAGCTCCCAAGTTGCAGCCGAGACGCAGTATTTT	CASSSQVAAETQYF
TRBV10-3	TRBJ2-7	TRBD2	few	TGTGCCATCAGTGAGTCGAGGTGGACTAGCGTGACCTACGAGCAGTACTTC	CAISESRWTSVTYEQYF
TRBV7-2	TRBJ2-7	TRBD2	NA	TGTGCCAGCAGCTCGAGACTAGCGACTCCCTACGAGCAGTACTTC	CASSSRLATPYEQYF
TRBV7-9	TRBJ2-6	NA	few	TGTGCCAGCAGCTTAGGTCCAGGGGTTCGAAAAGGGGCCAACGTCCTGACTTTC	CASSLGPGVRKGANVLTF
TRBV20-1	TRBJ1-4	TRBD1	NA	TGCAGTGCTAGAGCCCGACAGGGCCTGCCAACTAATGAAAAACTGTTTTTT	CSARARQGLPTNEKLFF
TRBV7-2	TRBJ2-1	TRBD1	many	TGTGCCAGCAGCTTAGCGCAGGGGGCTTACAATGAGCAGTTCTTC	CASSLAQGAYNEQFF
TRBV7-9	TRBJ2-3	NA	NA	TGTGCCAGCAGCTTCAGGGGCCAGGAAAAGACGCAGTATTTT	CASSFRGQEKTQYF
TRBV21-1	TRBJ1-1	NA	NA	TGTGCCAGCAGCAAAGGCCCCCGACAGGTCATGAACACTGAAGCTTTCTTT	CASSKGPRQVMNTEAFF
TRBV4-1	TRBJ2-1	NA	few	TGCGCCAGCAGCCAAGCCCAGCGGGTACCCTACAATGAGCAGTTCTTC	CASSQAQRVPYNEQFF
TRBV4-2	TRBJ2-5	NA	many	TGTGCCAGCAGCCAAGAATCCGGACTACAAGAGACCCAGTACTTC	CASSQESGLQETQYF
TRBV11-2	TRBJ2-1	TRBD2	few	TGTGCCAGCAGCTTAGGTACTAGCGGGGGGGCCGACATCTATGAGCAGTTCTTC	CASSLGTSGGADIYEQFF
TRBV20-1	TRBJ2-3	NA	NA	TGCAGTTGGGACAACACAGATACGCAGTATTTT	CSWDNTDTQYF
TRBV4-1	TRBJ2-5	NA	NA	TGCGCCAGCAGCCAAGAAGCAAGCCTCCTCCACAATGAGCAGTACTTC	CASSQEASLLHNEQYF
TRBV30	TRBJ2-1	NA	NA	TGTGCCTGGACCCGCGTGTATGAGCAGTTCTTC	CAWTRVYEQFF
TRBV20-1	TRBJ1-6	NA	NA	TGCAGTGCTAGGCAGGTAGCCTATAATTCACCCCTCCACTTT	CSARQVAYNSPLHF
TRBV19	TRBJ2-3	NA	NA	TGTGCCAGTAGTAGGAACCCGGGACTCACCATAGATACGCAGTATTTT	CASSRNPGLTIDTQYF
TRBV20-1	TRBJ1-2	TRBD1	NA	TGCAGTGCTAGACTAGACAGGGAGTATGGCTACACCTTC	CSARLDREYGYTF
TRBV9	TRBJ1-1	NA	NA	TGTGCCAGCAGCGTAGCGGAGGCCATGAACGCTGAAGCTTTCTTT	CASSVAEAMNAEAFF
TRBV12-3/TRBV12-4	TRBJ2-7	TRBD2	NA	TGTGCCAGCAGGCGGACTAGCGGGGAGTACAATGAGCAGTACTTC	CASRRTSGEYNEQYF
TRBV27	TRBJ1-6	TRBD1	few	TGTGCCAGCAGTTTAGGCAGGGGGGGAAATTCACCCCTCCACTTT	CASSLGRGGNSPLHF
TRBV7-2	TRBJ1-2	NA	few	TGTGCCAGCAGCTTAGCGGCCCAAGGGGATGGCTACACCTTC	CASSLAAQGDGYTF
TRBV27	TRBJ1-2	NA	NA	TGTGCCAGCAGTTTTAGGGAGGCCGTGAACTATGGCTACACCTTC	CASSFREAVNYGYTF
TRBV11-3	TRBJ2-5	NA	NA	TGTGCCAGCAGCTCCCCCTCCCCCCAAGAGACCCAGTACTTC	CASSSPSPQETQYF
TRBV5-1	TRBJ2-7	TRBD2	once	TGCGCCAGCAGCTTGACTAGCGCCTACAGTGAGCAGTACTTC	CASSLTSAYSEQYF
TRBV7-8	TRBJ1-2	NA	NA	TGTGCCAGCAGCTTTGGGTCAGGGACACCCACCCGTACCTATGGCTACACCTTC	CASSFGSGTPTRTYGYTF
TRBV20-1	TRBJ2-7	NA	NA	TGCAGTGCTTTGGGGGGACAGCCGACTTGGAACGAGCAGTACTTC	CSALGGQPTWNEQYF
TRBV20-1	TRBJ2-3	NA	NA	TGCAGTGCTAGTTACGCAGATACGCAGTATTTT	CSASYADTQYF
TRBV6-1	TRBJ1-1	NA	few	TGTGCCAGCAGACCGACACGGGCCAACACTGAAGCTTTCTTT	CASRPTRANTEAFF
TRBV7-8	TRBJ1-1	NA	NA	TGTGCCAGCAGACGCCGTGGAGAACACAACACTGAAGCTTTCTTT	CASRRRGEHNTEAFF
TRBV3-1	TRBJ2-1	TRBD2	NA	TGTGCCAGCAGCCCCCTAACGACTAGCGGGAGGGCCGCTGAGCAGTTCTTC	CASSPLTTSGRAAEQFF
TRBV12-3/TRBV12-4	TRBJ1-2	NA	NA	TGTGCCAGCAGTTTAGAATATCCGGGAAGAGGCTACACCTTC	CASSLEYPGRGYTF